These 9 T cell receptor beta chains came from one sample sequenced in a study of blood T cell repertoires in COVID-19. TCRdb keeps only in-frame clones here, not all; method: immunoSEQ multiplex PCR. This sample carries about 250,000 clones, approximately 85% of them seen once, and the ten largest clones take 9.1%. Sequenced: PBMCs or T cells enriched from blood (not recorded which). The receptors shown here come from a woman between 45 and 60 years old with acute COVID-19.

The V gene is TRBV6-5, the J gene TRBJ2-1; possible D gene TRBD2, 5 bases. The CDR3 is made up of 14 amino acids. V lost 7 bases and J 7 bases, leaving 17 bases between the germline ends. Germline CDR1 is MNHEY and CDR2 is SVGAGI. The CDR3 is CASNPPGIFNEQFF. Written as DNA, the CDR3 is TGTGCCAGCAACCCACCCGGGATATTTAATGAGCAGTTCTTC.

This clone has more than one count but fewer than ten. V gene TRBV14 combines with J gene TRBJ1-1; TRBD1 might be the D (5 bases). The V end was cut by 4 bases, the J end by 2 bases, with 11 bases between. The CDR3 is made up of 14 amino acids. Germline V gives CDR1 SGHDN, CDR2 FVKESK. The CDR3 DNA is TGTGCCAGCAGCCTCGGGACTGCCAACACTGAAGCTTTCTTT. Its protein product is CASSLGTANTEAFF.

This rearrangement joins TRBV11-3 to TRBJ1-3; unclear D gene. The germline V gene encodes CDR1 SGHNT and CDR2 YENEEA. Trimming shortened V by 5 bases and J by 3 bases, and 14 bases separated the two germline ends. The CDR3 contains 15 residues. The CDR3 DNA sequence: TGTGCCAGCAGCCACTCGTCGAATATTGGAAACACCATATATTTT. This encodes CASSHSSNIGNTIYF.

The chain carries TRBV18 and TRBJ1-1; 8 bases agree with TRBD1. Per the germline V gene, CDR1 is KGHSH and CDR2 is LQKENI. The length of the CDR3 is 18 residues. V lost 3 bases, J lost 1 base, and 13 bases stayed unmatched. CDR3 DNA: TGTGCCAGCTCACCCAAGGACAGGGCTCTCTCGGGGAACACTGAAGCTTTCTTT. Its protein product is CASSPKDRALSGNTEAFF.

This sequence joins TRBV3-1 (or the pseudogene TRBV3-2) and TRBJ1-2; maybe TRBD1 (6 bases). Per germline, CDR1 LGHDT and CDR2 YNNKEL (reference sequence). Between the trimmed V and J ends, which lost 0 bases and 5 bases, there was a span of 16 bases. CDR3 length: 16 amino acids. This CDR3 reads CASSQDGGRGAYGYTF. CDR3 coding DNA: TGTGCCAGCAGCCAAGATGGGGGCAGGGGAGCTTATGGCTACACCTTC.

The chain employs TRBV6-5 and TRBJ2-5; D is possibly TRBD2 (6 bases). Germline V lookup: CDR1 MNHEY, CDR2 SVGAGI. This CDR3 region has 14 residues. Deletions cut 2 bases from V and 5 bases from J, with 12 bases between. CDR3 DNA sequence: TGTGCCAGCAGTTACGGGGCGGGGCAGGAGACCCAGTACTTC. It encodes CASSYGAGQETQYF.

This clone was observed a few times. The J gene is TRBJ2-5, the V gene TRBV2, with 8 bases aligning to TRBD1. This CDR3 is 16 amino acids long. V was pared by 7 bases and J by 2 bases, with 12 bases of the junction left unmatched. Germline CDR1 is SNHLY and CDR2 is FYNNEI. CDR3 DNA: TGTGCCAGCAAGGGGGCAGGGGGCTATTCTCAAGAGACCCAGTACTTC. As protein: CASKGAGGYSQETQYF.

This sequence joins TRBV9 and TRBJ2-1; 8 bases match TRBD1. The CDR3 is 15 residues long. Per germline, CDR1 SGDLS and CDR2 YYNGEE. V dropped 4 bases and J dropped 3; count of bases not matched to a gene: 6. CDR3 amino acids: CASSPRDRSYNEQFF. As DNA, the CDR3 is TGTGCCAGCAGCCCCCGGGACAGGAGCTACAATGAGCAGTTCTTC.

This chain uses TRBV13 with TRBJ1-1; TRBD1 might be the D (6 bases). Germline lookup yields CDR1 PRHDT and CDR2 FYEKMQ (reference sequence). The CDR3 totals 16 residues. V lost 8 bases and J 3 bases, leaving 22 bases between the germline ends. This chain's CDR3 is CASQEQSSGVYTEAFF. The CDR3, as DNA: TGTGCCAGCCAAGAGCAGTCGTCAGGGGTGTACACTGAAGCTTTCTTT.